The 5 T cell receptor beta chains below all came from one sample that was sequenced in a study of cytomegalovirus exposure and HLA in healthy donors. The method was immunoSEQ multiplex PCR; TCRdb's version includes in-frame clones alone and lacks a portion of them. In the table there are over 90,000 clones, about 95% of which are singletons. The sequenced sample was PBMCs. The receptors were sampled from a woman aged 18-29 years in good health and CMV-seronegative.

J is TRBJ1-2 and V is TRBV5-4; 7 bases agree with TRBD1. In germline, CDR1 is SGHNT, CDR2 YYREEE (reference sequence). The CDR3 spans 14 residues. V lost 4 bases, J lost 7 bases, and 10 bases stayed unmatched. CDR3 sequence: CASSLVTGAAGYTF. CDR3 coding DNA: TGTGCCAGCAGCCTGGTTACAGGGGCGGCTGGCTACACCTTC.

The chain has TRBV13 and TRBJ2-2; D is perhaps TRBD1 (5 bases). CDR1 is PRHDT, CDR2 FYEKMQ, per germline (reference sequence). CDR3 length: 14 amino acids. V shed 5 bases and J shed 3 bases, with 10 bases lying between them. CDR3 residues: CASSLETDTGELFF. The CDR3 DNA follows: TGTGCCAGCAGCCTAGAGACAGACACCGGGGAGCTGTTTTTT.

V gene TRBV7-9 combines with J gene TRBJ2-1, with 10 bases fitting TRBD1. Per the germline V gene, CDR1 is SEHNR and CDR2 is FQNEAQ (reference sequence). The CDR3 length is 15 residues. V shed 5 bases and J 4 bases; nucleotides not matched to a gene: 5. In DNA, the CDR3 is TGTGCCAGCAGCGTCGGGACAGGGGATTACAATGAGCAGTTCTTC. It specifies CASSVGTGDYNEQFF.

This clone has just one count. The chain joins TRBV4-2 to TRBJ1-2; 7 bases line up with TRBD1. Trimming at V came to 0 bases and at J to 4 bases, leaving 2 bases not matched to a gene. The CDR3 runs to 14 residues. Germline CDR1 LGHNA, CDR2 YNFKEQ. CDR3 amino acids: CASSQEGGSYGYTF. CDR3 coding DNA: TGTGCCAGCAGCCAAGAAGGGGGCAGCTATGGCTACACCTTC.

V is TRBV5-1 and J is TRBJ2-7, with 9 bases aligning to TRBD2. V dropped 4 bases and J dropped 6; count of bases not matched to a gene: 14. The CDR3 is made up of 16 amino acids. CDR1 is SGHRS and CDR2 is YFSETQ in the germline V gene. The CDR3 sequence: CASSPGGLAPEGEQYF. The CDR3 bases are TGCGCCAGCAGCCCGGGGGGACTAGCCCCCGAGGGCGAGCAGTACTTC. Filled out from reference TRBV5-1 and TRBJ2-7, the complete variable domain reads KAGVTQTPRYLIKTRGQQVTLSCSPISGHRSVSWYQQTPGQGLQFLFEYFSETQRNKGNFPGRFSGRQFSNSRSEMNVSTLELGDSALYLCASSPGGLAPEGEQYFGPGTRLTVT.